Each of the 29 T cell receptor beta chains below was sequenced from the same sample in a study of T cells in Graves' hyperthyroidism and ophthalmopathy. TCR beta CDR3 sequences were amplified from RNA transcripts. RT-PCR in the first round (using the HTBI primer set) targeted the TCR CDR3. In TCRdb, the multiplex PCR reads were re-called with MiXCR into one record per CDR3 protein. The data contain roughly 700,000 distinct CDR3 sequences, about 35% of them singletons. Sequencing input: blood. Every receptor here comes from a woman between 35 and 50 years old with Graves' hyperthyroidism.

This clonotype showed up many times. The rearrangement uses TRBV7-2 and TRBJ1-5; D is undetermined. The length of the CDR3 is 13 residues. The V and J ends lost 1 base and 7 bases respectively, with 8 bases between them. The germline CDR1 and CDR2 sequences are SGHTA and FQGNSA. The CDR3 protein is CASSLVWMQPQHF. The CDR3 nucleotides are TGTGCCAGCAGCTTAGTTTGGATGCAGCCCCAGCATTTT.

This clonotype was recorded a few times. The chain recombines TRBV19 with TRBJ1-1, with 7 bases lining up with TRBD1. Per the germline V gene, CDR1 is LNHDA and CDR2 is SQIVND (reference sequence). This CDR3 has 17 amino acids. Germline trimming cut 7 bases from V and 5 bases from J; bases unmatched to any gene: 19. CDR3 residues: CASTLRASGTDSTEAFF. CDR3 DNA sequence: TGTGCCAGTACCTTAAGGGCATCCGGGACAGACAGTACTGAAGCTTTCTTT.

In its sample, this clonotype was seen many times. The V and J genes are TRBV15 and TRBJ2-7, with D perhaps matching TRBD2 (6 bases). Between the trimmed V and J ends, which lost 5 bases and 2 bases, there was a span of 13 bases. Germline V gene sequence: CDR1 LNHNV, CDR2 YYDKDF (reference sequence). The CDR3 totals 14 residues. CDR3 nucleotide sequence: TGTGCCACCAGCCGGGACTCCAACACCTACGAGCAGTACTTC. It specifies CATSRDSNTYEQYF.

The V gene is TRBV6-2 or TRBV6-3, the J gene TRBJ1-5, with 8 positions matching TRBD1. The CDR3 contains 15 residues. Germline loops: CDR1 MNHEY, CDR2 SVGEGT. V trimming: 6 bases; J trimming: 2 bases; junction bases outside the gene matches: 6. The DNA for the CDR3 is TGTGCCAGCAGACCGGACAGGGATGGCAATCAGCCCCAGCATTTT. As protein: CASRPDRDGNQPQHF.

This clonotype was observed at least ten times. The gene calls are TRBV7-9 and TRBJ1-6, with D tentatively TRBD1 (5 bases). With 7 bases removed from V and 10 bases from J, the gap between germline ends came to 17 bases. In germline, CDR1 is SEHNR, CDR2 FQNEAQ (reference sequence). The CDR3 is made up of 14 amino acids. Here the CDR3 DNA reads TGTGCCAGCATAACCGGCACAGGACGGTCACCCCTCCACTTT. Protein sequence: CASITGTGRSPLHF. The full variable domain, its missing parts supplied by reference TRBV7-9 and TRBJ1-6, is DTGVSQNPRHKITKRGQNVTFRCDPISEHNRLYWYRQTLGQGPEFLTYFQNEAQLEKSRLLSDRFSAERPKGSFSTLEIQRTEQGDSAMYLCASITGTGRSPLHFGNGTRLTVT.

The chain is built from TRBV10-3 and TRBJ1-2, with 7 bases lining up with TRBD1. After removal of 8 bases from V and 4 bases from J, the junction contained 7 bases not matched to a gene. This CDR3 spans 13 amino acids. In germline, CDR1 is ENHRY, CDR2 SYGVKD. As DNA, the CDR3 is TGTGCCATCCGGACAGGCGTGGGCTATGGCTACACCTTC. This codes for CAIRTGVGYGYTF.

This clonotype was counted only a few times. The V gene is TRBV28, the J gene TRBJ1-5; D unclear. Germline assignment: CDR1 MDHEN and CDR2 SYDVKM. Trimming took 8 bases from V and 4 from J, leaving 9 bases between them. The CDR3 length is 12 residues. This CDR3 reads CASSNWNQPQHF. CDR3 in DNA: TGTGCCAGCTCCAATTGGAATCAGCCCCAGCATTTT.

This clonotype was recorded a few times. V gene TRBV5-6 combines with J gene TRBJ2-7; 9 bases align to TRBD1. Germline CDR1 reads SGHDT; CDR2 reads YYEEEE. The length of the CDR3 is 14 residues. With 0 bases clipped from V and 7 bases from J, the junction kept 5 bases outside the gene matches. The CDR3 nucleotides read TGTGCCAGCAGCTTGGCACAGGGGGCGAGGGAGCAGTACTTC. Protein sequence: CASSLAQGAREQYF.

Remarks on this clonotype: Germline and junction disagree at one end, which may indicate a read error. V usage is TRBV20-1 and J usage is TRBJ2-7; a weak D match, TRBD2 (5 bases). The CDR3 spans 15 residues. CDR1 is DFQATT and CDR2 is SNEGSKA in the germline V gene (reference sequence). Here the CDR3 DNA reads TGCTGTGACAAATCCCTAGAGGGTCGGAATTACGGGCAGTACTTC. Translation: CCDKSLEGRNYGQYF.

CDR3 in amino acids: CASSWGLGGRSQGHSPLHF. In DNA, the CDR3 is TGTGCCAGCAGCTGGGGGCTGGGGGGCCGCAGCCAGGGGCATTCACCCCTCCACTTT. The chain has TRBV5-4 and TRBJ1-6; possibly TRBD1 for D (6 bases). Trimming cost V 3 bases and J 8 bases, with 27 bases left between them. The germline V gene has CDR1 SGHNT and CDR2 YYREEE (reference sequence). CDR3 length equals 19 residues. Supplemented by reference TRBV5-4 and TRBJ1-6, the full variable domain reads ETGVTQSPTHLIKTRGQQVTLRCSSQSGHNTVSWYQQALGQGPQFIFQYYREEENGRGNFPPRFSGLQFPNYSSELNVNALELDDSALYLCASSWGLGGRSQGHSPLHFGNGTRLTVT.

CDR3 sequence: CASSSRAPLYNEQFF. The CDR3 nucleotides are TGTGCCAGCAGCTCTAGGGCGCCGCTCTACAATGAGCAGTTCTTC. The chain employs TRBV2 and TRBJ2-7; D unclear. The J call is doubtful: the DNA matches TRBJ2-1 better. This CDR3 has 15 amino acids. Germline CDR1 reads SNHLY; CDR2 reads FYNNEI.

The V gene is TRBV19, the J gene TRBJ2-5; 8 bases match TRBD2. Per germline, CDR1 LNHDA and CDR2 SQIVND (reference sequence). The V segment lost 3 bases and the J segment 0 bases; nucleotides outside the gene matches: 9. The CDR3 length is 17 residues. This chain's CDR3 is CASSIQRSGGYQETQYF. In DNA, the CDR3 is TGTGCCAGTAGTATCCAGAGAAGCGGGGGTTACCAAGAGACCCAGTACTTC.

This clonotype was observed at least ten times. The rearrangement joins TRBV10-1 to TRBJ2-5; D is perhaps TRBD2 (6 bases). The CDR3 has 13 residues. With 3 bases removed from V and 5 bases from J, the gap between germline ends came to 10 bases. Germline V gene sequence: CDR1 WNHNN, CDR2 SYGVQD (reference sequence). CDR3 bases: TGCGCCAGCAGTGAAGCTGGGGGGGAGACCCAGTACTTC. This translates into CASSEAGGETQYF.

This rearrangement joins TRBV6-5 to TRBJ1-1; 7 nucleotides match TRBD1. V lost 5 bases, J lost 1 base, and 7 bases stayed unmatched. The CDR3 totals 15 residues. Germline CDR1 reads MNHEY; CDR2 reads SVGAGI. The CDR3 coding sequence is TGTGCCAGCAGTCCCACAGGGGCGACGAACACTGAAGCTTTCTTT. As protein: CASSPTGATNTEAFF.

This clonotype was counted a single time. The rearrangement joins TRBV10-3 to TRBJ1-3; 9 nucleotides agree with TRBD1. V dropped 10 bases and J dropped 3; count of bases not matched to a gene: 4. Germline-derived CDR1 and CDR2 are ENHRY and SYGVKD. The CDR3 is made up of 13 amino acids. CDR3 residues: CATRDRVGNTIYF. The CDR3 DNA is TGTGCCACCCGGGACAGGGTTGGAAACACCATATATTTT.

This clonotype has only a few counts. The chain recombines TRBV7-9 with TRBJ1-5; a possible D gene is TRBD1 (5 bases). CDR1 and CDR2 (germline): SEHNR, FQNEAQ (reference sequence). The CDR3 has 15 amino acids. V was cut by 3 bases and J by 3 bases, with 12 bases left in between. CDR3 in amino acids: CASSLGQAPNQPQHF. The CDR3 coding sequence is TGTGCCAGCAGCTTGGGGCAGGCTCCCAATCAGCCCCAGCATTTT.

This clonotype showed up just a few times. The chain recombines TRBV27 with TRBJ2-5, with D tentatively TRBD2 (6 bases). Trimming cost V 1 base and J 7 bases, with 13 bases left between them. Germline CDR1 MNHEY, CDR2 SMNVEV (reference sequence). This CDR3 spans 14 amino acids. CDR3 sequence (DNA): TGTGCCAGCAGTTTATTGCGTAGCGGAGGGACCCAGTACTTC. Its protein is CASSLLRSGGTQYF.

Ten or more counts support this clonotype. The rearrangement joins TRBV29-1 to TRBJ1-2, with 9 bases lining up with TRBD1. Unmatched junction bases numbered 3, after V lost 4 bases and J lost 3 bases. Germline loops: CDR1 SQVTM, CDR2 ANQGSEA. The CDR3 runs 13 residues. This chain's CDR3 is CSVGTGVYYGYTF. The CDR3 DNA sequence: TGCAGCGTTGGGACAGGGGTGTACTATGGCTACACCTTC.

As regards this clonotype: A much larger clone differs by one base, so this may be a read error. This rearrangement joins TRBV6-5 to TRBJ1-2, with D unresolved. This CDR3 is 12 amino acids long. Germline V gives CDR1 MNHEY, CDR2 SVGAGI. The CDR3 spells CAISYDGYGYTF. CDR3 nucleotides: TGTGCCATCAGTTACGATGGGTATGGCTACACCTTC.

This clonotype occurred a few times. The J gene is TRBJ2-5, the V gene TRBV12-3 or TRBV12-4; possible D gene TRBD1, 6 bases. Trimming left V 4 bases short and J 4 bases short, with 16 bases between. The CDR3 length is 15 residues. DNA for the CDR3: TGTGCCAGCAGTTCAGGTCAAGACAGGCTAGAGACCCAGTACTTC. Translating gives CASSSGQDRLETQYF.

This clonotype was observed at least ten times. The CDR3, as DNA: TGTGCCAGCAGCTTAAAACCAAGGGACAGGGGGCAGCCCCAGCATTTT. It encodes CASSLKPRDRGQPQHF. The chain is built from TRBV7-2 and TRBJ1-5; 11 bases fit TRBD1. This CDR3 is 16 amino acids long. Germline CDR1 and CDR2: SGHTA and FQGNSA. With 2 bases clipped from V and 7 bases from J, the junction kept 7 bases outside the gene matches.

V gene TRBV7-9 combines with J gene TRBJ1-1; no clear D. Trimming removed 3 bases from V and 1 base from J, with 30 bases in between. The CDR3 is made up of 21 amino acids. The V gene's germline CDR1 is SEHNR and CDR2 FQNEAQ (reference sequence). The DNA for the CDR3 is TGTGCCAGCAGCTTCGAGCTCGTAAGCGGGGAACCAGGTCAGAGGAACACTGAAGCTTTCTTT. Its translation: CASSFELVSGEPGQRNTEAFF.

Many counts were recorded for this clonotype. The chain joins TRBV7-2 to TRBJ1-5; 8 bases align to TRBD1. Unmatched junction bases numbered 10, after V lost 0 bases and J lost 6 bases. The CDR3 is 17 residues long. The germline V gene has CDR1 SGHTA and CDR2 FQGNSA. In DNA form, the CDR3 reads TGTGCCAGCAGCTTAGCGAATGGACAGGGCCTGAGTCAGCCCCAGCATTTT. The encoded protein is CASSLANGQGLSQPQHF.

Many counts were recorded for this clonotype. The chain has TRBV7-2 and TRBJ2-7, with D perhaps matching TRBD2 (6 bases). Germline V CDR1 and CDR2: SGHTA, FQGNSA. This CDR3 spans 15 amino acids. The V end was cut by 5 bases, the J end by 2 bases, with 16 bases between. The CDR3 loop is CASSDTPSDTYEQYF. As DNA, the CDR3 is TGTGCCAGCAGCGACACTCCTAGCGACACCTACGAGCAGTACTTC.

This clonotype has at least ten counts. The CDR3 loop reads CSVAPRREETQYF. The CDR3 nucleotides are TGCAGCGTTGCTCCCCGAAGGGAGGAGACCCAGTACTTC. The chain recombines TRBV29-1 with TRBJ2-5; D may be TRBD2 (5 bases). V shed 4 bases and J shed 5 bases, with 14 bases lying between them. The CDR3 spans 13 residues. The germline V gene encodes CDR1 SQVTM and CDR2 ANQGSEA.

The sample holds many counts of this clonotype. The chain joins TRBV7-8 to TRBJ1-2; 8 bases fit TRBD1. The CDR3 runs to 14 residues. The J segment lost 5 bases and the V segment lost 5 bases, leaving 7 bases of the junction unmatched. The germline CDR1 and CDR2 sequences are SGHVS and FQNEAQ. The CDR3 nucleotides are TGTGCCAGCAGCGGGACAGGCTTCCTTTATGGCTACACCTTC. It specifies CASSGTGFLYGYTF.

This clonotype was recorded at least ten times. The genes are TRBV2 and TRBJ1-6, with D tentatively TRBD1 (6 bases). This CDR3 is 15 amino acids long. Germline-derived CDR1 and CDR2 are SNHLY and FYNNEI. V was trimmed by 4 bases and J by 10 bases, leaving 17 bases between them. CDR3 nucleotide sequence: TGTGCCAGCAGTGCAGGGGACCCTTTGGGATCACCCCTCCACTTT. Translated: CASSAGDPLGSPLHF.

This clonotype came up many times. This chain links TRBV7-2 with TRBJ1-1, with D unclear. This CDR3 has 13 residues. V dropped 4 bases and J dropped 10 bases, with 16 bases sitting between them. Per the germline V gene, CDR1 is SGHTA and CDR2 is FQGNSA. CDR3: CASSSSIETLAFF. In DNA form, the CDR3 reads TGTGCCAGCAGCTCCAGCATAGAGACGTTAGCTTTCTTT.

This clonotype appeared many times. V and J are TRBV12-3 or TRBV12-4 and TRBJ2-5; possibly TRBD2 for D (6 bases). The CDR3 runs 13 residues. V lost 4 bases and J 4 bases, leaving 10 bases between the germline ends. The CDR3 nucleotides are TGTGCCAGCAGTTGGGGGGACCGAGAGACCCAGTACTTC. Translated: CASSWGDRETQYF.